This is a list of T cell receptor beta chains from one sample in a study of Ad26.COV2.S vaccination and SARS-CoV-2 variants. The table came from immunoSEQ multiplex PCR; TCRdb's copy has only in-frame clones and leaves some out. The table shows about half a million clones, with 89% occurring only once. The sequenced sample was peripheral blood, obtained in a trial of Ad26.COV2.S vaccine versus placebo. Receptors were obtained from a person aged 18-65 years who received the Ad26.COV2.S COVID-19 vaccine or a placebo. CDR3s include the opening cysteine and the closing phenylalanine or tryptophan. Fields, in order: CDR3 protein, CDR3 DNA, V gene, J gene, D gene, clone size, CDR3 length. D genes are given only for firm matches. Clone size, where shown, is once, few, many, or a class for clones that have expanded.

CASSIISTDTQYF	TGTGCCAGCTCCATCATCAGCACAGATACGCAGTATTTT	TRBV18	TRBJ2-3	-	-	13
CASSFTGQGETQYF	TGTGCTAGCAGCTTTACGGGACAGGGAGAGACCCAGTACTTC	TRBV7-7	TRBJ2-5	TRBD1	-	14
CASRDSYLDNEQFF	TGTGCCAGCAGGGACAGCTACCTCGACAATGAGCAGTTCTTC	TRBV25-1	TRBJ2-1	-	-	14
CASSSGGALNEKLFF	TGTGCCAGCAGCTCAGGGGGCGCGTTGAATGAAAAACTGTTTTTT	TRBV11-2	TRBJ1-4	TRBD1	-	15
CASSPPAGGLDTQYF	TGTGCCAGCTCACCACCGGCAGGGGGCTTAGATACGCAGTATTTT	TRBV18	TRBJ2-3	TRBD1	-	15
CASSLMGAEAFF	TGTGCCAGCAGCTTGATGGGTGCTGAAGCTTTCTTT	TRBV5-6	TRBJ1-1	-	-	12
CASSIPDGYGYTF	TGTGCCAGTAGTATCCCGGACGGCTATGGCTACACCTTC	TRBV19	TRBJ1-2	-	-	13
CASKQFGGGAGTEAFF	TGTGCCAGTAAGCAGTTCGGCGGGGGCGCCGGCACTGAAGCTTTCTTT	TRBV19	TRBJ1-1	-	-	16
CASSQLPSSYNSPLHF	TGCGCCAGCAGCCAACTTCCGAGCTCCTATAATTCACCCCTCCACTTT	TRBV4-1	TRBJ1-6	-	many	16
CASRLAGVGLGEQYF	TGTGCCAGCAGACTAGCGGGAGTAGGATTGGGCGAGCAGTACTTC	TRBV27	TRBJ2-7	TRBD2	-	15
CASSWGDSRSGNTIYF	TGTGCCAGCAGCTGGGGGGACAGCCGCTCTGGAAACACCATATATTTT	TRBV5-5	TRBJ1-3	TRBD1	-	16
CASNEQGTSSYEQYF	TGTGCCAGCAACGAACAGGGGACGAGCTCCTACGAGCAGTACTTC	TRBV6-6	TRBJ2-7	TRBD1	-	15
CASSLGRAAGNTIYF	TGTGCCAGCAGCTTAGGGAGGGCGGCTGGAAACACCATATATTTT	TRBV11-2	TRBJ1-3	-	-	15
CSARTGVAQYF	TGCAGTGCTCGTACCGGGGTGGCCCAGTACTTC	TRBV20-1	TRBJ2-5	-	-	11
CASSLSPSNSPLHF	TGTGCCAGCAGTCTATCCCCGAGCAATTCACCCCTCCACTTT	TRBV7-2	TRBJ1-6	-	-	14
CASSSETGLGEKLFF	TGCGCCAGCAGCTCGGAAACAGGTTTAGGGGAAAAACTGTTTTTT	TRBV5-1	TRBJ1-4	-	-	15
CASIHSGGNQPQHF	TGTGCCAGCATTCACTCCGGGGGAAATCAGCCCCAGCATTTT	TRBV6-5	TRBJ1-5	-	-	14
CASSLLPAFNEKLFF	TGTGCCAGCAGTTTACTGCCAGCCTTTAATGAAAAACTGTTTTTT	TRBV28	TRBJ1-4	-	-	15
CASSQSGRVNTEAFF	TGTGCCAGCAGCCAGTCCGGCCGGGTGAACACTGAAGCTTTCTTT	TRBV4-2	TRBJ1-1	-	-	15
CASSPRTAGNTIYF	TGTGCCAGCTCACCACGAACAGCAGGAAACACCATATATTTT	TRBV18	TRBJ1-3	-	-	14
CASSSYTDNYGYTF	TGTGCCAGCAGCTCTTATACAGACAACTATGGCTACACCTTC	TRBV11-2	TRBJ1-2	-	-	14
CASSQGRGYTF	TGTGCCAGCAGCCAAGGACGCGGCTACACCTTC	TRBV14	TRBJ1-2	-	few	11
CASSLGTSNQPQHF	TGTGCCAGCAGTTTAGGGACCAGCAATCAGCCCCAGCATTTT	TRBV27	TRBJ1-5	-	-	14
CASSSAGVGDTQYF	TGTGCCAGCAGTTCAGCGGGAGTTGGAGATACGCAGTATTTT	TRBV6-5	TRBJ2-3	TRBD2	once	14
CASSPGWGIVSPLHF	TGCGCCAGCAGCCCGGGATGGGGTATTGTATCACCCCTCCACTTT	TRBV5-1	TRBJ1-6	-	-	15
CASSPAKGYTF	TGTGCCAGCAGCCCTGCAAAAGGCTACACCTTC	TRBV7-9	TRBJ1-2	-	-	11
CAWSYRENGYTF	TGTGCCTGGAGTTACAGGGAGAACGGCTACACCTTC	TRBV30	TRBJ1-2	-	-	12
CASSYDRVMANVLTF	TGTGCCAGCAGTTACGACAGGGTGATGGCCAACGTCCTGACTTTC	TRBV6-5	TRBJ2-6	TRBD1	-	15
CASSLGTGMHQPQHF	TGTGCCAGCAGCCTGGGGACAGGGATGCATCAGCCCCAGCATTTT	TRBV7-2	TRBJ1-5	TRBD1	-	15
CSAGLNTEAFF	TGCAGTGCCGGTTTGAACACTGAAGCTTTCTTT	TRBV29-1	TRBJ1-1	-	-	11
CASSTRRGTPSYNEQFF	TGTGCCAGCAGCACCAGGCGGGGGACGCCCTCCTACAATGAGCAGTTCTTC	TRBV5-4	TRBJ2-1	TRBD2	-	17
CASIGLANEQFF	TGTGCCAGCATCGGGCTAGCAAATGAGCAGTTCTTC	TRBV28	TRBJ2-1	-	-	12
CASSPMGVTNEKLFF	TGCGCCAGCAGCCCTATGGGGGTAACTAATGAAAAACTGTTTTTT	TRBV4-3	TRBJ1-4	-	-	15
CASSLDTGYNEQFF	TGTGCCAGCAGCTTAGACACGGGGTACAATGAGCAGTTCTTC	TRBV13	TRBJ2-1	-	-	14
CASSPGQYTIYF	TGTGCCAGCAGCCCCGGTCAGTACACCATATATTTT	TRBV7-9	TRBJ1-3	-	-	12
CASTSDSARPEAFF	TGTGCCAGCACCTCGGACTCCGCCCGCCCTGAAGCTTTCTTT	TRBV28	TRBJ1-1	-	-	14
CASSFVLADHQPQHF	TGTGCCAGCAGTTTTGTCTTAGCCGATCATCAGCCCCAGCATTTT	TRBV28	TRBJ1-5	-	-	15
CASSVGALGQNTEAFF	TGTGCCAGCAGCGTAGGAGCGTTGGGTCAGAACACTGAAGCTTTCTTT	TRBV9	TRBJ1-1	-	-	16
CASTSLAGVGNTGELFF	TGTGCCAGCACATCCCTAGCGGGAGTAGGGAACACCGGGGAGCTGTTTTTT	TRBV28	TRBJ2-2	TRBD2	-	17